The entry below describes one T cell receptor beta chain. This clone was observed a few times. The antigen it binds to is not known. Base qualities are not provided; no much larger clone lies one nucleotide away. The cohort comprised under 700 healthy bone marrow donors. At the time of sampling, every cohort member was nominally healthy, though immune exposures that went unrecorded were likely present. The donor tested CMV seronegative, placing the donor among the 350 or so seronegative members of the cohort. A peripheral blood sample was collected from each donor, and TCR beta sequencing was performed on peripheral blood mononuclear cells. Genomic DNA extraction from the blood cell samples was performed with the Qiagen DNeasy Blood Extraction Kit. Library construction relied on the immunoSEQ multiplex PCR assay. For the multiplex PCR, a mixture combining 60 forward primers for TCR Vbeta segments and 13 reverse primers for TCR Jbeta segments was used. Amplification of the CDR3 region of rearranged TCR beta genes was performed with a multiplex PCR assay on genomic DNA. On the Illumina HiSeq System, the amplified TCR beta libraries were sequenced as 87-base-pair reads. From the authors' description of their analysis: In a later analysis, approximately 74 million unique TCR beta chains were counted across the 500 to 700 repertoires, and around 10 million of these chains were shared by at least two donors. Raw reads were error-corrected and collapsed into unique sequences with a nearest-neighbor algorithm that merged closely related sequences to remove PCR and sequencing errors. Alignment of CDR3 sequences to IMGT reference sequences was used to assign V, D and J gene segments. Each retained sequence needed at least a six-nucleotide match to both a V gene segment and a J gene segment. Rearrangements were called productive when the CDR3 lacked stop codons and stayed in frame with V and J; all others were non-productive. Following IMGT convention, CDR3 was defined as the stretch from the second conserved V-encoded cysteine up to the conserved J-encoded phenylalanine. In an earlier analysis of around 540 of the donors, sequences lacking an unambiguous match to a single V gene segment were excluded. An earlier analysis of approximately 590 of the donors called V segments functional above 56.7% productive rearrangements and segregating when the between-donor standard deviation exceeded 5%. A statistical classification framework was developed to diagnose cytomegalovirus status using the catalog of TCR beta chain sequences. In a later analysis, V and J genes were assigned by comparing TCR nucleotide sequences against IMGT/GENE-DB human TR gene sequences. Using the TCRdist pipeline, a later analysis assigned CDR3 sequences along with most-parsimonious VDJ recombination scenarios. In a later analysis, each TCR beta chain was defined by its CDR3 amino acid sequence together with its V-gene family, and reads lacking a unique V-gene family were excluded. A later analysis removed 592 highly shared, low-generation-probability nucleotide sequences to deal with suspected cross-contamination and a sequencing artifact. For each public chain, a later analysis derived a clonal expansion index from normalized ranks of inferred template counts within each repertoire. In a later analysis, generation probabilities were computed with a VDJ recombination model fitted to out-of-frame rearrangements, and the resulting probabilities were checked against IGoR. A later analysis scored TCR-TCR, TCR-HLA and TCR-CMV co-occurrence with hypergeometric tests, applying a repertoire-size bias correction to TCR pairs. In a later analysis, false discovery rates were estimated by permuting HLA or CMV assignments 20 times. In a later analysis, co-occurring TCRs were grouped using DBSCAN, with TCRdist sequence similarity added in when clustering inside HLA-allele-positive subsets. Repertoires with fewer than 30,000 or more than 120,000 public chains, plus five repertoires with anomalous nucleotide sharing, were excluded from co-occurrence clustering. TCRdb stores this immuneACCESS table with in-frame sequences only. Part of the clones is absent; in the studies checked, under half of the shortfall reflects unresolved V genes, and no reason is known for the rest. That table is the source of V, J and clone size, and D and trimming were worked out from the DNA. The sample contains 100,000 to 150,000 clones, roughly 80% of them found a single time. The top ten constitute 1% of the sample.

These data are taken from a study of cytomegalovirus exposure and HLA in healthy donors (dated by TCRdb to about 2017). Study-level background: In an earlier analysis of some 550 of the donors, 276 Gb of sequence data and approximately 120 million unique TCR beta sequences from 180 million or so T cells were reported. Around 320 gigabases of sequencing data and 80 million or so unique TCR sequences were included in an early release covering around 600 HLA-typed donors. Of the 398 genotyped donors, approximately 83% fell in the genetic ancestry cluster associated with self-reported Caucasian donors. The study aimed to test whether signatures of past pathogen exposure could be identified by cataloging public T cell receptors. The T cell repertoires of under 700 subjects were profiled by immunosequencing and related to cytomegalovirus serostatus. In addition to the first cohort of 666 subjects, a separate validation cohort of approximately 130 different subjects was used. To predict cytomegalovirus infection status, the study combined high-throughput TCR immunosequencing, statistical association of individual TCRs with disease status, and machine learning. A later analysis re-examined previously published TCR beta repertoires from 610 or so donors and added high-resolution HLA genotyping to investigate patterns of TCR occurrence. Rather than drawing on any new phenotypic data, the later analysis identified candidate immune exposures from TCR beta sequences and the way those sequences occurred across donors. To decide whether each TCR beta V gene segment behaved as functional or pseudogenic, an earlier analysis of fewer than 750 of the donors relied on high-throughput TCR beta sequencing. Donor age, sex, ethnicity and CMV serostatus were compiled alongside the repertoire data. In a later genetic analysis, genome-wide SNP genotypes for about 60% of the 666 donors were used, and that subset was treated as a discovery cohort. Every discovery cohort repertoire had been produced on one sequencing platform. Both class I and class II loci were covered by HLA typing, at four-digit resolution. Typing coverage differed by locus: A, B, C, DRB1 and DQB1 were typed in roughly 629-630 donors, DQA1 in 500 to 550, DPA1 in some 610, and DPB1 in 472. Roughly 5 DR-DQ haplotypes were handled as single units for association and clustering because linkage in the cohort was strong. Across approximately 400 genotyped donors of the cohort, an average of roughly 250,000 unique TCR beta nucleotide sequences per donor were sequenced, and 15% to 20% of those sequences were non-productive. Broad study findings and their caveats: In a later analysis, most CMV-associated TCR beta chains were found to appear HLA-restricted, with HLA associations seemingly driven largely by CMV exposure. Linkage disequilibrium might explain the correlated functional status among segregating V segments, but an unknown experimental factor could not be ruled out. Because HLA typing was unavailable for some donors at each locus, only the typed subset was used in association tests. Cytomegalovirus status was reported to be diagnosed by the classifier with high specificity and sensitivity in both the original and validation cohorts. This cohort had only TCR beta chains sequenced, and the lack of alpha or paired-chain data limited which features could be detected. Across donors, most TCR sequences were observed very rarely, whereas some public TCRs were present in many individuals. Because counts were too low, some 16 rarely observed V segments, including chromosome 9 orphons, were excluded from the earlier analysis of 587 of the donors. Compared with equally common non-associated chains, HLA-associated TCR beta chains in a later analysis were more clonally expanded and had lower generation probabilities. A further reported finding was that TCR beta sequences accurately predicted the HLA-A and HLA-B alleles for most subjects in the first cohort. An association between a missense DCLRE1C variant and V-gene and J-gene trimming of TCR beta chains was found in a later genetic analysis and replicated in an independent cohort. Roughly uniform sequencing depth across donors was assumed in presence/absence analyses, although this assumption may not hold. The only immune exposure information available for the cohort was CMV serostatus. At a false discovery rate of 0.05, a later analysis linked about 16,000 TCR beta sequences to specific HLA alleles. In the study, approximately 150 TCR beta chains were listed as associated with cytomegalovirus. A later analysis reported that several top co-occurrence clusters appeared linked to parvovirus B19, influenza, CMV and Epstein-Barr virus. The sequencing pipeline was judged likely to have produced a cluster of highly shared sequence variants as a technical artifact. Strong co-occurrence of HLA alleles, especially DR and DQ, made assigning TCR associations to individual alleles difficult. In a later analysis, TCR association rates were found to vary across HLA loci, with the most associated TCRs seen for DRB1 alleles and the fewest for HLA-C alleles. A later genetic analysis reported fewer N-insertions in productive TCRs among donors in an Asian-associated ancestry cluster than the roughly 700-donor mean. The 87-base-pair reads could not distinguish some IMGT-functional V segments, including TRBV6-2 and TRBV6-3, so those segments were excluded. The authors suggested that the approach could potentially be extended to other disease states and immunological phenotypes. An earlier analysis of approximately 540 of the donors showed that most TCR beta V segments appeared in productive rearrangements either about 87% or about 30% of the time, which broadly matched IMGT annotations. In vitro tests confirmed that a few of the cytomegalovirus-associated TCR beta chains recognize cytomegalovirus antigens.

The CDR3 runs 15 residues from the cysteine to the phenylalanine. Here the CDR3 DNA is all that survives: 45 bases in frame from base 1. From the germline V gene, CDR1 is SNHLY and CDR2 is FYNNEI. At the junction V is shortened by 4 bases and J by 0 bases; bases outside the gene matches: 2. The sequenced sample was PBMCs. This TCR was sampled from a man aged 35-49 years in good health and CMV-seronegative. The receptor chain draws on TRBV2 and TRBJ1-3, with 8 middle bases fitting TRBD1. The DNA reads as follows: TGTGCCAGCAGTGGGACAGGGCGCTCTGGAAACACCATATATTTT. Its coded protein is CASSGTGRSGNTIYF.